A selection of T cell receptor beta chains follows, all from one sample in a study of cytomegalovirus exposure and HLA in healthy donors. TCRdb keeps only in-frame clones here, not all; method: immunoSEQ multiplex PCR. The sample lists roughly 220,000 clones; around 80% were seen once. Sequencing was carried out using PBMCs. These receptors all stem from a man aged 25 to 40 in good health and CMV-seronegative. CDR3s include the opening cysteine and the closing phenylalanine or tryptophan.

V	J	CDR3
TRBV27	TRBJ2-3	CASSLLGSHTQYF
TRBV4-2	TRBJ2-5	CASSQGGTSEETQYF
TRBV18	TRBJ1-1	CASSPRQGGTEAFF
TRBV5-1	TRBJ2-7	CASSLEGDYPYEQYF
TRBV5-1	TRBJ1-2	CASSLARDSSMGYGYTF
TRBV6-5	TRBJ1-1	CASRNAGIGAEAFF
TRBV7-2	TRBJ2-5	CASSLAGGPTQETQYF
TRBV2	TRBJ2-7	CASSESEGFYEQYF
TRBV7-2	TRBJ2-5	CASSLAGSKETQYF
TRBV7-9	TRBJ2-3	CASSLDGWISGQTDTQYF
TRBV28	TRBJ1-2	CASSSGLGYGYTF
TRBV5-4	TRBJ1-2	CASSLVREGDYGYTF
TRBV2	TRBJ1-5	CASRWDTGNQPQHF
TRBV7-2	TRBJ2-5	CASSLSIGGGSEETQYF
TRBV15	TRBJ2-2	CATSRDRATGELFF
TRBV2	TRBJ2-7	CASTGQGGRDGVGEQYF
TRBV10-2	TRBJ1-2	CASTPAGAYGYTF
TRBV2	TRBJ1-2	CASSEAEINYGYTF
TRBV28	TRBJ1-2	CASSFFGTASSPYTF
TRBV7-9	TRBJ2-5	CAGGSGGDQETQYF
TRBV14	TRBJ1-2	CASSQAAGGSYTF
TRBV5-4	TRBJ1-6	CASSLRQSNSPLHF
TRBV6-1	TRBJ2-7	CASSDPGTGAWKMEQYF
TRBV5-1	TRBJ2-7	CASSLARVKSYYYEQYF
TRBV5-1	TRBJ2-7	CASSSVAATYEQYF
TRBV23-1	TRBJ1-4	CASSLLGTVNEKLFF
TRBV9	TRBJ1-2	CASSGRTGRDGGYTF